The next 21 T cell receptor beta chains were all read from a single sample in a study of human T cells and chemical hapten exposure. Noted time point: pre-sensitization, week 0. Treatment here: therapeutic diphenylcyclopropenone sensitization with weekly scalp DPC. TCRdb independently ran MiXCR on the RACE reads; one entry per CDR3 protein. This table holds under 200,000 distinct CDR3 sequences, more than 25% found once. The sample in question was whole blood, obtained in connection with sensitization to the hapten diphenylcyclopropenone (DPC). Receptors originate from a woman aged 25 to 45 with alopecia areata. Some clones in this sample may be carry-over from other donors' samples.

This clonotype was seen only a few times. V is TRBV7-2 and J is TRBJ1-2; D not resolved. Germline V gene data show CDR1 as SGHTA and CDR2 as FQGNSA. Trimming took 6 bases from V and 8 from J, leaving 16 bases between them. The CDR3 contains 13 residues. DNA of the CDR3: TGTGCCAGCAGGAATAGGACGGGCGGGGGCTACACCTTC. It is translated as CASRNRTGGGYTF.

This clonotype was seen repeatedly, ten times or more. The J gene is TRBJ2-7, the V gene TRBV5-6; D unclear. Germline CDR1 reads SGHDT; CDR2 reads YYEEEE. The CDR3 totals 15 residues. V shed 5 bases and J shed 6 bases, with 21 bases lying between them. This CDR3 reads CASRNPGPTASEQYF. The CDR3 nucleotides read TGTGCCAGCAGGAATCCGGGCCCCACGGCCTCCGAGCAGTACTTC.

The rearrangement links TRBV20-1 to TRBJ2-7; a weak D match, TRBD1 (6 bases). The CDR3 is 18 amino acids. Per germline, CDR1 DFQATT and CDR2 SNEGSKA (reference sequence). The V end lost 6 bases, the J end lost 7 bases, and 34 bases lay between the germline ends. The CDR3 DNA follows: TGCAGTGCCCGCCCGCCGGGACACCTCCTTCGGGGTGGAGAAGAGCAGTACTTC. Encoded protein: CSARPPGHLLRGGEEQYF.

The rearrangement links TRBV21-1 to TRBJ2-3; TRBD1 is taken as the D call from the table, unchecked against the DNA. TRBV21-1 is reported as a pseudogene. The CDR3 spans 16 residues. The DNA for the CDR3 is TGTGCCAGCAGCACCCACAGGGGGCGAGCCCAGGATACGCAGTATTTT. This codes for CASSTHRGRAQDTQYF.

The CDR3 reads CASRRGTGYSGANVLTF. Written as DNA, the CDR3 is TGTGCCAGCCGACGGGGGACAGGGTACTCTGGGGCCAACGTCCTGACTTTC. This sequence joins TRBV28 and TRBJ2-6; 9 bases are shared with TRBD1. V was clipped by 8 bases and J by 0 bases; unmatched bases: 8. The CDR3 is 17 residues long. Germline loops: CDR1 MDHEN, CDR2 SYDVKM.

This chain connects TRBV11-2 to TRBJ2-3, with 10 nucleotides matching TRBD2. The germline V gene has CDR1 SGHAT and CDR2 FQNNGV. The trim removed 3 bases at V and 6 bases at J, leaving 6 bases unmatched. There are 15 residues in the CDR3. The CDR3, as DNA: TGTGCCAGCAGCTTCTCTAGCGGGAGTGGGGATACGCAGTATTTT. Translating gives CASSFSSGSGDTQYF.

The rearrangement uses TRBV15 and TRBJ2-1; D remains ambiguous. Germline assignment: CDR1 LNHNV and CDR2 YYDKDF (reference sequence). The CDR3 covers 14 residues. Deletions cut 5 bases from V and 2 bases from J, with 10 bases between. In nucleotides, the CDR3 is TGTGCCACCAGCCCCCAGAGGACCTACAATGAGCAGTTCTTC. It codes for CATSPQRTYNEQFF.

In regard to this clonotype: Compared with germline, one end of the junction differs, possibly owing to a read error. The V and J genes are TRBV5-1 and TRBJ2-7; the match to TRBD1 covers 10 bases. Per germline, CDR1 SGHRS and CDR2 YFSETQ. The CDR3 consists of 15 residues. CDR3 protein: CVSSLDRGFFDEQYF. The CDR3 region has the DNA TGCGTCAGCAGTTTGGACAGGGGGTTTTTCGACGAGCAGTACTTC.

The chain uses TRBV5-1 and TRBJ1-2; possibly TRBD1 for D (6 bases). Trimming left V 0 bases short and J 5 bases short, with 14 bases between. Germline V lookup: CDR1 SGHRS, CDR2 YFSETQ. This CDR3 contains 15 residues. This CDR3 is CASSLEAGAWYGYTF. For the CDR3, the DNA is TGCGCCAGCAGCTTGGAAGCGGGGGCCTGGTATGGCTACACCTTC.

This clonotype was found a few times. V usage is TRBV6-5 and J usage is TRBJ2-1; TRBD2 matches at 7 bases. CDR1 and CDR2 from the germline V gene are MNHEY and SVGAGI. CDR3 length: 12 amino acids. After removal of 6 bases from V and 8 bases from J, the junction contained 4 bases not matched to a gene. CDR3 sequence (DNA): TGTGCCAGCAGAGGGAGGGCCGATGAGCAGTTCTTC. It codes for CASRGRADEQFF.

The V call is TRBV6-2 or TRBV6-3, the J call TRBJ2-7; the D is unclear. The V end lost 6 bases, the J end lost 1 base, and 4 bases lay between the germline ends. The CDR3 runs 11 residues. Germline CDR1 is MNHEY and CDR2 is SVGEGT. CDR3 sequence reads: CASRLSYEQYF. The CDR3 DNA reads TGTGCCAGCAGACTTTCCTACGAGCAGTACTTC.

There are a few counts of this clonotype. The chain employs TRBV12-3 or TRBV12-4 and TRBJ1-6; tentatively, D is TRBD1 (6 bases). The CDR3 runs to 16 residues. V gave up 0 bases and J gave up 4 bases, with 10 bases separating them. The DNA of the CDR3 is TGTGCCAGCAGTTTAGCGCCGGACAGATATAATTCACCCCTCCACTTT. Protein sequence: CASSLAPDRYNSPLHF.

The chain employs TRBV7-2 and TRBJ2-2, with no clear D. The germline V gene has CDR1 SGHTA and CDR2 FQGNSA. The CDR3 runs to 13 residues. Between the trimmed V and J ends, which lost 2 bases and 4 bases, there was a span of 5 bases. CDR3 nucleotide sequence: TGTGCCAGCAGCTTAAGTGTCACCGGGGAGCTGTTTTTT. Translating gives CASSLSVTGELFF.

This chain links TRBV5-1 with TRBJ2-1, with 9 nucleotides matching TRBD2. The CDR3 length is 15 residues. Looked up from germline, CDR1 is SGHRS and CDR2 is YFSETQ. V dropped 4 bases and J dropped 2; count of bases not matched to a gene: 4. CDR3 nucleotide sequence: TGCGCCAGCAGCCCGGTAGCGGGGGCCTACAATGAGCAGTTCTTC. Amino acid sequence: CASSPVAGAYNEQFF.

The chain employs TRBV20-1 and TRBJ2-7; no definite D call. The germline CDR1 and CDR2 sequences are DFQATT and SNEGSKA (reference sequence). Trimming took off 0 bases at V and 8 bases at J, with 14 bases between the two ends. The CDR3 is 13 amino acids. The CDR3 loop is CSARDLLSGKQYF. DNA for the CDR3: TGCAGTGCTAGAGATTTGCTCTCCGGCAAGCAGTACTTC.

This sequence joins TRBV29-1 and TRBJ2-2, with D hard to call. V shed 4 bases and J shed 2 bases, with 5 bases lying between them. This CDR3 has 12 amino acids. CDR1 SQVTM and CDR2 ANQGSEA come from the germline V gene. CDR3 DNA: TGCAGCGTTGCCCCTAACACCGGGGAGCTGTTTTTT. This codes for CSVAPNTGELFF.

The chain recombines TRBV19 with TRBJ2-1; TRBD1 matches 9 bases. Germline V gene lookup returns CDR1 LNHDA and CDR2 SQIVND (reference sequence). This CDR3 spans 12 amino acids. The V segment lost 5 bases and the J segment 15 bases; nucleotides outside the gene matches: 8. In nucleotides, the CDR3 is TGTGCCAGTAGTCCGCGGACAGGGGTCCCGTTCTTC. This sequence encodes CASSPRTGVPFF.

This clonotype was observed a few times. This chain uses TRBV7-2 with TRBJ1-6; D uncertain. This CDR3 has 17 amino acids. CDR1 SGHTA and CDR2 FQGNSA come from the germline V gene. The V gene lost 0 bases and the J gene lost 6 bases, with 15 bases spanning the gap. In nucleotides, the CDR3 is TGTGCCAGCAGCTTAGCGCCTGGGTTGGGGATTAATTCACCCCTCCACTTT. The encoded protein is CASSLAPGLGINSPLHF.

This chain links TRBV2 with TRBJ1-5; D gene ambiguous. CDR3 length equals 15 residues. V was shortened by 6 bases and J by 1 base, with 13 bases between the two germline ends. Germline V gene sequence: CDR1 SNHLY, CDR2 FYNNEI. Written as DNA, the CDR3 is TGTGCCAGCAGCCCAGGATCTGGGAGCAATCAGCCCCAGCATTTT. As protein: CASSPGSGSNQPQHF.

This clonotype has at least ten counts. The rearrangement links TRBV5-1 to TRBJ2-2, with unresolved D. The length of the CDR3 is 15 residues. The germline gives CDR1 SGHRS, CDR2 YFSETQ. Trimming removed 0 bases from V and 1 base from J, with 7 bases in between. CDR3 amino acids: CASSLGPRNTGELFF. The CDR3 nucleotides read TGCGCCAGCAGCTTGGGACCGAGGAACACCGGGGAGCTGTTTTTT. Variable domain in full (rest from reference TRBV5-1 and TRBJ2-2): KAGVTQTPRYLIKTRGQQVTLSCSPISGHRSVSWYQQTPGQGLQFLFEYFSETQRNKGNFPGRFSGRQFSNSRSEMNVSTLELGDSALYLCASSLGPRNTGELFFGEGSRLTVL.

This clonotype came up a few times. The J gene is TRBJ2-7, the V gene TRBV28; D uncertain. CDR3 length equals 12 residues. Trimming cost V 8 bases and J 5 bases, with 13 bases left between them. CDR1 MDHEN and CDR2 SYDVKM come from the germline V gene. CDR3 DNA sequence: TGTGCCAGCGGGTCTCAGATCCACGAGCAGTACTTC. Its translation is CASGSQIHEQYF.